One and the same sample provided the 27 T cell receptor beta chains below, sequenced in a study of cytomegalovirus exposure and HLA in healthy donors. Researchers ran the PCR with 60 Vbeta and 13 Jbeta primers. Profiled with immunoSEQ multiplex PCR; TCRdb holds only in-frame clones, not every one. The table includes approximately 210,000 clones, roughly four fifths detected once. Sequenced material: PBMCs. The receptors come from a woman aged 50 to 65 in good health and CMV-seropositive.

The chain combines TRBV5-6 with TRBJ1-2; D remains unclear. Germline lookup yields CDR1 SGHDT and CDR2 YYEEEE. The CDR3 is 14 amino acids. Deletions cut 1 base from V and 4 bases from J, with 11 bases between. The CDR3 sequence is CASSLPGYPYGYTF. Written as DNA, the CDR3 is TGTGCCAGCAGCTTGCCAGGTTACCCCTATGGCTACACCTTC.

The chain has TRBV10-3 and TRBJ1-5; D gene unclear. CDR1 ENHRY and CDR2 SYGVKD come from the germline V gene. The CDR3 length is 15 residues. Trimming shortened V by 6 bases and J by 0 bases, and 12 bases separated the two germline ends. The CDR3 DNA reads as TGTGCCATCAGGGAGGGAGTTTATAGCAATCAGCCCCAGCATTTT. This encodes CAIREGVYSNQPQHF.

The chain uses TRBV4-3 and TRBJ2-5; 9 bases line up with TRBD2. Per the germline V gene, CDR1 is LGHNA and CDR2 is YSLEER. The CDR3 is made up of 16 amino acids. The V and J ends lost 0 bases and 5 bases, in that order; junction bases with no gene match: 7. The CDR3 DNA is TGCGCCAGCAGCCAAGAATGGGCGGGGGGGCGGGAGACCCAGTACTTC. Amino acid sequence: CASSQEWAGGRETQYF.

The genes are TRBV11-2 and TRBJ1-2; D unclear. The CDR3 runs to 12 residues. CDR1 and CDR2 (germline): SGHAT, FQNNGV. The V gene lost 5 bases and the J gene lost 2 bases, with 6 bases spanning the gap. The CDR3 nucleotides are TGTGCCAGCAGCGAGGGAAACTATGGCTACACCTTC. It specifies CASSEGNYGYTF.

This chain uses TRBV30 with TRBJ2-7, with TRBD2 matching 7 bases. The CDR3 is 13 residues long. V was clipped by 7 bases and J by 2 bases; unmatched bases: 8. CDR1 is GTSNPN, CDR2 SVGIG, per germline (reference sequence). CDR3 residues: CALTPGTTYEQYF. As DNA, the CDR3 is TGTGCCTTAACACCTGGGACTACCTACGAGCAGTACTTC.

The rearrangement uses TRBV28 and TRBJ2-5, with 10 bases fitting TRBD1. The J call is uncertain, as TRBJ2-7 better fits the DNA end. Germline values: CDR1 MDHEN, CDR2 SYDVKM. The CDR3 has 14 residues. In nucleotides, the CDR3 is TGTGCCAGCTTTGGACAGGGGGGATCCTACGAGCAGTACTTC. Amino acid sequence: CASFGQGGSYEQYF.

This clone came up once. The genes are TRBV11-2 and TRBJ2-5, with D perhaps matching TRBD2 (6 bases). With 7 bases removed from V and 5 bases from J, the gap between germline ends came to 17 bases. The CDR3 runs to 14 residues. CDR1 SGHAT and CDR2 FQNNGV come from the germline V gene. CDR3 DNA sequence: TGTGCCAGCACCGTAATGGCGGGATCGGAGACCCAGTACTTC. Translating it yields CASTVMAGSETQYF. Complete variable domain (other parts from reference TRBV11-2 and TRBJ2-5): EAGVAQSPRYKIIEKRQSVAFWCNPISGHATLYWYQQILGQGPKLLIQFQNNGVVDDSQLPKDRFSAERLKGVDSTLKIQPAKLEDSAVYLCASTVMAGSETQYFGPGTRLLVL.

The chain joins TRBV5-8 to TRBJ1-1, with a possible D match to TRBD1 (5 bases). CDR3 length: 13 residues. Trimming left V 0 bases short and J 11 bases short, with 14 bases between. Germline V gene lookup returns CDR1 SGHTS and CDR2 YDEGEE. The CDR3 here is CASSLVPGIDAFF. The CDR3 DNA follows: TGTGCCAGCAGCTTGGTCCCAGGGATCGACGCTTTCTTT. Together with reference TRBV5-8 and TRBJ1-1, the CDR3 gives the full variable domain: EAGVTQSPTHLIKTRGQQATLRCSPISGHTSVYWYQQALGLGLQFLLWYDEGEERNRGNFPPRFSGRQFPNYSSELNVNALELEDSALYLCASSLVPGIDAFFGQGTRLTVV.

V gene TRBV6-4 combines with J gene TRBJ2-3; 9 bases map to TRBD1. The CDR3 is made up of 15 amino acids. Germline CDR1 is MRHNA and CDR2 is SNTAGT. J was trimmed by 2 bases and V by 8 bases; bases with no gene match: 8. Here the CDR3 reads CASGTGTGTTDTQYF. The DNA for the CDR3 is TGTGCCAGCGGGACCGGGACAGGGACCACAGATACGCAGTATTTT.

The chain recombines TRBV28 with TRBJ1-5; 7 nucleotides align to TRBD1. Germline V gene sequence: CDR1 MDHEN, CDR2 SYDVKM. V trimming: 6 bases; J trimming: 3 bases; junction bases outside the gene matches: 11. CDR3 length: 16 amino acids. The CDR3 nucleotides read TGTGCCAGCAGGAAGGACAGGTCTTGGTACAATCAGCCCCAGCATTTT. Its protein product is CASRKDRSWYNQPQHF.

This rearrangement joins TRBV27 to TRBJ1-2; 9 nucleotides align to TRBD1. V shed 2 bases and J 5 bases; nucleotides not matched to a gene: 3. Per the germline V gene, CDR1 is MNHEY and CDR2 is SMNVEV (reference sequence). This CDR3 comprises 14 residues. The CDR3 spells CASSLTGQGYGYTF. The CDR3, as DNA: TGTGCCAGCAGTTTAACGGGACAGGGTTATGGCTACACCTTC.

The rearrangement links TRBV5-4 to TRBJ2-3; weak D call: TRBD2 (5 bases). V gave up 3 bases and J gave up 3 bases, with 14 bases separating them. From germline, CDR1 is SGHNT and CDR2 YYREEE (reference sequence). The CDR3 is 15 amino acids. CDR3 sequence: CASSSDFLGTDTQYF. CDR3 DNA: TGTGCCAGCAGCTCGGACTTTCTGGGGACAGATACGCAGTATTTT.

The chain recombines TRBV13 with TRBJ2-5, with D unclear. V gave up 2 bases and J gave up 5 bases, with 21 bases separating them. This CDR3 spans 17 amino acids. The germline V gene encodes CDR1 PRHDT and CDR2 FYEKMQ (reference sequence). CDR3 DNA: TGTGCCAGCAGCTTAAGCCAGAGCGACGCTACGAGGGAGACCCAGTACTTC. Translating gives CASSLSQSDATRETQYF.

The V and J genes are TRBV6-1 and TRBJ2-7, with 8 nucleotides matching TRBD2. CDR3 length: 15 residues. Germline CDR1 is MNHNS and CDR2 is SASEGT. Unmatched junction bases numbered 5, after V lost 4 bases and J lost 0 bases. The CDR3 coding sequence is TGTGCCAGCAGTGCCTCAGCGGGGGCCTCCTACGAGCAGTACTTC. The encoded protein is CASSASAGASYEQYF.

The V gene is TRBV6-1, the J gene TRBJ1-5, with D unclear. Germline V lookup: CDR1 MNHNS, CDR2 SASEGT. Deletions cut 7 bases from V and 1 base from J, with 11 bases between. This CDR3 contains 14 residues. In DNA, the CDR3 is TGTGCCAGCACTCCTGGGCTAAGCAATCAGCCCCAGCATTTT. Translated: CASTPGLSNQPQHF.

The genes are TRBV19 and TRBJ1-5; TRBD1 matches at 7 bases. The germline V gene has CDR1 LNHDA and CDR2 SQIVND (reference sequence). J lost 7 bases, V lost 5 bases, and 8 bases had no gene match. The CDR3 is 14 amino acids. The CDR3 DNA reads as TGTGCCAGTAGTGTATCAAACAGGGGCCAGCCCCAGCATTTT. It codes for CASSVSNRGQPQHF. The whole variable domain, filled in from reference TRBV19 and TRBJ1-5, reads DGGITQSPKYLFRKEGQNVTLSCEQNLNHDAMYWYRQDPGQGLRLIYYSQIVNDFQKGDIAEGYSVSREKKESFPLTVTSAQKNPTAFYLCASSVSNRGQPQHFGDGTRLSIL.

V gene TRBV5-1 combines with J gene TRBJ1-1; TRBD1 agrees at 7 bases. The CDR3 spans 14 residues. Germline V gives CDR1 SGHRS, CDR2 YFSETQ. Trimming cost V 4 bases and J 3 bases; bases outside gene matches: 6. The CDR3 bases are TGCGCCAGCAGCCGTGCGACAGGGCACACTGAAGCTTTCTTT. It translates to CASSRATGHTEAFF.

V usage is TRBV2 and J usage is TRBJ2-6, with 8 bases that match TRBD1. V gave up 3 bases and J gave up 4 bases; unmatched junction bases: 5. The CDR3 has 16 amino acids. In germline, CDR1 is SNHLY, CDR2 FYNNEI. The DNA for the CDR3 is TGTGCCAGCAGTGACGGGACAGGTAGGGGGGCCAACGTCCTGACTTTC. It yields the protein CASSDGTGRGANVLTF.

The V gene is TRBV11-2, the J gene TRBJ2-7; tentative D call: TRBD2 (5 bases). This CDR3 is 15 amino acids long. Germline lookup yields CDR1 SGHAT and CDR2 FQNNGV. V was shortened by 1 base and J by 3 bases, with 13 bases between the two germline ends. This chain's CDR3 is CASSLGGVRSYEQYF. CDR3 coding DNA: TGTGCCAGCAGCTTAGGGGGAGTTCGGAGCTACGAGCAGTACTTC.

The chain couples TRBV7-9 to TRBJ1-6; D is unresolved. Deletions cut 3 bases from V and 9 bases from J, with 9 bases between. The CDR3 sequence is 13 residues long. Germline CDR1 reads SEHNR; CDR2 reads FQNEAQ (reference sequence). CDR3 bases: TGTGCCAGCAGCTTTTACGCGGGTTCACCCCTCCACTTT. Its protein is CASSFYAGSPLHF.

This chain's CDR3 is CASSWAGNEQFF. As DNA, the CDR3 is TGTGCCAGCAGCTGGGCTGGGAATGAGCAGTTCTTC. The V gene is TRBV5-5, the J gene TRBJ2-1; D call uncertain. The CDR3 has 12 residues. Looked up from germline, CDR1 is SGHKS and CDR2 is YYEKEE (reference sequence). V shed 3 bases and J shed 7 bases, with 8 bases lying between them.

This clone has only one observation. The gene calls are TRBV6-5 and TRBJ1-5; TRBD1 is a possible D gene (6 bases). Trimming removed 6 bases at V and 0 bases at J, with 12 bases between. From germline, CDR1 is MNHEY and CDR2 SVGAGI. The CDR3 covers 15 residues. In nucleotides, the CDR3 is TGTGCCAGCAGCCCCAGGGGTTATAGCAATCAGCCCCAGCATTTT. It encodes CASSPRGYSNQPQHF.

This clone was observed once. The chain links TRBV9 to TRBJ2-3; D possibly corresponds to TRBD2 (6 bases). Germline V CDR1 and CDR2: SGDLS, YYNGEE. V dropped 3 bases and J dropped 2 bases, with 13 bases sitting between them. This CDR3 has 15 amino acids. The CDR3 reads CASSAVGTYTDTQYF. DNA for the CDR3: TGTGCCAGCAGCGCCGTAGGGACTTACACAGATACGCAGTATTTT.

This rearrangement joins TRBV5-6 to TRBJ2-5; the match to TRBD1 covers 7 bases. This CDR3 has 14 amino acids. V shed 3 bases and J 2 bases; nucleotides not matched to a gene: 4. Germline loops: CDR1 SGHDT, CDR2 YYEEEE. The chain's CDR3 is CASSSQGRQETQYF. The CDR3 DNA reads as TGTGCCAGCAGCTCACAGGGGCGACAAGAGACCCAGTACTTC.

The rearrangement joins TRBV13 to TRBJ1-1; 7 bases align to TRBD1. Germline CDR1 PRHDT, CDR2 FYEKMQ (reference sequence). V dropped 6 bases and J dropped 0; count of bases not matched to a gene: 7. The CDR3 is 15 amino acids. The CDR3 nucleotides read TGTGCCAGCAGTCAACCAGGGGGTATGAACACTGAAGCTTTCTTT. Translating it yields CASSQPGGMNTEAFF.

This clone came up once. V is TRBV10-3 and J is TRBJ2-5; TRBD2 agrees at 7 bases. Germline CDR1 and CDR2: ENHRY and SYGVKD. CDR3 length equals 15 residues. V lost 2 bases to trimming and J lost 0 bases; unmatched junction nucleotides: 3. CDR3 DNA sequence: TGTGCCATCAGTGAGGACGGGACTAACCAAGAGACCCAGTACTTC. Translating gives CAISEDGTNQETQYF.

This chain links TRBV27 with TRBJ1-1, with 9 bases matching TRBD1. Germline trimming cut 6 bases from V and 0 bases from J; bases unmatched to any gene: 8. The CDR3 loop spans 16 amino acids. The germline V gene has CDR1 MNHEY and CDR2 SMNVEV (reference sequence). As DNA, the CDR3 is TGTGCCAGCAGCCGGGACAGGGCCTACATGAACACTGAAGCTTTCTTT. Residues: CASSRDRAYMNTEAFF.